This T cell receptor beta chain was retrieved from a study of Ad26.COV2.S vaccination and SARS-CoV-2 variants. Findings and limits, study-wide: Vaccinees displayed broader spike-specific TCR repertoires than placebo recipients.

Only in-frame clones appear in the TCRdb table, and some are missing; sequencing was by immunoSEQ multiplex PCR. The sample lists about 680,000 clones; around 90% were seen once. With respect to this clone: The antigen remains unidentified.

Treatment indicated: around 19 received Ad26.COV2.S at low or high dose, single or two shots; roughly five received placebo; per-sample allocation not given. Each sample was drawn 63 days after the first injection (of vaccine or placebo). The CDR3 is 15 residues long. Trimming cost V 4 bases and J 5 bases; bases outside gene matches: 6. The germline V gene has CDR1 SGHNT and CDR2 YYREEE (reference sequence). This sequence joins TRBV5-4 and TRBJ2-5; TRBD1 matches at 12 bases. Sequencing was performed on peripheral blood, taken in a trial of Ad26.COV2.S vaccine versus placebo. The sequence derives from a person aged 18 to 65 who received the Ad26.COV2.S COVID-19 vaccine or a placebo. CDR3 coding DNA: TGTGCCAGCAGCCCACCGGGACAGGGGGCGGAGACCCAGTACTTC. It is translated as CASSPPGQGAETQYF.